Listed below are T cell receptor beta chains from one sample, sequenced in a study of cytomegalovirus exposure and HLA in healthy donors. Libraries were prepared by immunoSEQ multiplex PCR; TCRdb keeps only in-frame clonotypes and omits some of them. This table holds approximately 150,000 clones, roughly 75% found once. Sequencing was done on a sample of PBMCs. The receptor source for this set is a man aged 18 to 29 in good health and CMV-seropositive. Both conserved end residues are part of each CDR3. The D gene is left open where the match is weak. Expanded clones are given a class, and other clones once, few, many or no size at all.

V: TRBV6-1
D: TRBD2
J: TRBJ2-1
size: NA
DNA: TGTTCCAGCAGTGTGGCCGGGACTAGCGTCAATGAGCAGTTCTTC
CDR3: CSSSVAGTSVNEQFF

V: TRBV5-8
D: TRBD1
J: TRBJ1-5
size: NA
DNA: TGTGCCAGCAGCCCGGACACAGGACAGGGTCAGCCCCAGCATTTT
CDR3: CASSPDTGQGQPQHF

V: TRBV27
D: NA
J: TRBJ2-2
size: NA
DNA: TGTGCCAGCAGTTTAGGACTAAACACCGGGGAGCTGTTTTTT
CDR3: CASSLGLNTGELFF

V: TRBV19
D: NA
J: TRBJ2-7
size: NA
DNA: TGTGCCAGTAGTACAGCGAGGTCCTACGAGCAGTACTTC
CDR3: CASSTARSYEQYF

V: TRBV27
D: NA
J: TRBJ2-2
size: NA
DNA: TGTGCCAGCAGCCTGAGGTCGGTCACCGGGGAGCTGTTTTTT
CDR3: CASSLRSVTGELFF

V: TRBV2
D: TRBD1
J: TRBJ1-2
size: few
DNA: TGTGCCAGCGCTAATGCAGGGGGCAATGGCTACACCTTC
CDR3: CASANAGGNGYTF

V: TRBV7-9
D: TRBD1
J: TRBJ2-7
size: NA
DNA: TGTGCCAGCAGCTCTACCGGGACAGGGAGATACGAGCAGTACTTC
CDR3: CASSSTGTGRYEQYF

V: TRBV28
D: TRBD1
J: TRBJ1-2
size: once
DNA: TGTGCCAGCAGTTGGACAGGGCTGGAAGACTATGGCTACACCTTC
CDR3: CASSWTGLEDYGYTF

V: TRBV18
D: NA
J: TRBJ1-5
size: NA
DNA: TGTGCCAGCTCACCACAAGAGAATCAGCCCCAGCATTTT
CDR3: CASSPQENQPQHF

V: TRBV27
D: NA
J: TRBJ2-1
size: NA
DNA: TGTGCCAGCAGTGACTCGAGCTCCTACAATGAGCAGTTCTTC
CDR3: CASSDSSSYNEQFF

V: TRBV15
D: NA
J: TRBJ1-2
size: NA
DNA: TGTGCCACCAGCAGAGAGTTAGGCGGGAATGGCTACACCTTC
CDR3: CATSRELGGNGYTF

V: TRBV6-1
D: NA
J: TRBJ2-7
size: NA
DNA: TGTGCCAGCAGAGTGGGCCCGTTCGGCGCGTACTTC
CDR3: CASRVGPFGAYF

V: TRBV7-9
D: TRBD2
J: TRBJ2-5
size: NA
DNA: TGTGCCAGCCGTCCGGGACTAGCACAAGAGACCCAGTACTTC
CDR3: CASRPGLAQETQYF

V: TRBV4-2
D: TRBD2
J: TRBJ2-7
size: NA
DNA: TGTGCCAGCAGCCAAGAAGGCGGGAGGTACTACGAGCAGTACTTC
CDR3: CASSQEGGRYYEQYF

V: TRBV27
D: TRBD1
J: TRBJ2-5
size: NA
DNA: TGTGCCAGCAGTTACTCCGGGACAGGGTCTGAGACCCAGTACTTC
CDR3: CASSYSGTGSETQYF

V: TRBV15
D: NA
J: TRBJ2-7
size: NA
DNA: TGTGCCACCAGCAGAGAACCGAGCGGGCCTACTTCCTACGAGCAGTACTTC
CDR3: CATSREPSGPTSYEQYF

V: TRBV5-4
D: TRBD2
J: TRBJ2-1
size: NA
DNA: TGTGCCAGCAACCATAAAGGGAGGGGTGACAATGAGCAGTTCTTC
CDR3: CASNHKGRGDNEQFF

V: TRBV28
D: TRBD1
J: TRBJ2-2
size: NA
DNA: TGTGCCAGCATCCTCGGGACAGCGAACACCGGGGAGCTGTTTTTT
CDR3: CASILGTANTGELFF

V: TRBV27
D: NA
J: TRBJ2-5
size: NA
DNA: TGTGCCAGCAGTCAACGGGACGGTCCTCGGGAGCAGTACTTC
CDR3: CASSQRDGPREQYF

V: TRBV6-4
D: NA
J: TRBJ2-5
size: NA
DNA: TGTGCCAGCAGTGACTCCGGGCAGCACCTAGCCGCGACCCAGTACTTC
CDR3: CASSDSGQHLAATQYF

V: TRBV30
D: NA
J: TRBJ2-4
size: NA
DNA: TGTGCCTGGAGCTGGACCAGGACCTTAGGGGACAAAAACATTCAGTACTTC
CDR3: CAWSWTRTLGDKNIQYF

V: TRBV5-4
D: NA
J: TRBJ1-5
size: NA
DNA: TGTGCCAGCAGCATAGCAGGGAATCAGCCCCAGCATTTT
CDR3: CASSIAGNQPQHF

V: TRBV6-6
D: TRBD2
J: TRBJ2-1
size: NA
DNA: TGTGCCAGCAGCGACGGGACTAGCGGGAGGGATGAGCAGTTCTTC
CDR3: CASSDGTSGRDEQFF

V: TRBV6-5
D: NA
J: TRBJ1-1
size: NA
DNA: TGTGCCAGCAGTTACCGGCAGCAGGGAGGGAATGAAGCTTTCTTT
CDR3: CASSYRQQGGNEAFF

V: TRBV6-5
D: NA
J: TRBJ2-7
size: few
DNA: TGTGCCAGCAGGGGCACCGCAACCTACGAGCAGTACTTC
CDR3: CASRGTATYEQYF

V: TRBV6-5
D: NA
J: TRBJ2-1
size: NA
DNA: TGTGCCAGCAAACCGGGGGATAGCGACTACAATGAGCAGTTCTTC
CDR3: CASKPGDSDYNEQFF

V: TRBV27
D: NA
J: TRBJ2-7
size: once
DNA: TGTGCCAGCAGCCGCAACCTGGGACTTTACGAGCAGTACTTC
CDR3: CASSRNLGLYEQYF

V: TRBV15
D: TRBD2
J: TRBJ2-1
size: NA
DNA: TGTGCCACCAGCAGATCACTAGCGGGAGGAGTGAATGAGCAGTTCTTC
CDR3: CATSRSLAGGVNEQFF

V: TRBV6-6
D: NA
J: TRBJ2-2
size: NA
DNA: TGTGCCAGCAGCCGCGACTATACGAACACCGGGGAGCTGTTTTTT
CDR3: CASSRDYTNTGELFF

V: TRBV6-1
D: NA
J: TRBJ1-5
size: NA
DNA: TGTGCCAGCTTTGGGGGGTATAGCAATCAGCCCCAGCATTTT
CDR3: CASFGGYSNQPQHF

V: TRBV6-5
D: TRBD2
J: TRBJ2-7
size: NA
DNA: TGTGCCTGTCGGGAGGGGGTGGGCGAGCAGTACTTC
CDR3: CACREGVGEQYF

V: TRBV18
D: NA
J: TRBJ2-1
size: NA
DNA: TGTGCCAGCTCACCGCAATCCCAGGTCCGGCACAATGAGCAGTTCTTC
CDR3: CASSPQSQVRHNEQFF

V: TRBV7-2
D: TRBD1
J: TRBJ2-7
size: NA
DNA: TGTGCCAGCAGCTTGACCCGGGACAGATCCTACGAGCAGTACTTC
CDR3: CASSLTRDRSYEQYF

V: TRBV5-4
D: TRBD2
J: TRBJ2-1
size: NA
DNA: TGTGCCAGCAGGGGTCCGGGACTAGCGCGGGAGCAGTTCTTC
CDR3: CASRGPGLAREQFF

V: TRBV18
D: NA
J: TRBJ2-1
size: NA
DNA: TGTGCCAGCTCACCACGTGGGAGGAATGAGCAGTTCTTC
CDR3: CASSPRGRNEQFF

V: TRBV19
D: NA
J: TRBJ2-1
size: NA
DNA: TGTGCCAGTAGTATGGGGCTGCAGGGGTTTAAGTTCTTC
CDR3: CASSMGLQGFKFF

V: TRBV6-1
D: TRBD1
J: TRBJ1-1
size: NA
DNA: TGTGCCAGCAGCGACAGGGGGAGGACTGAAGCTTTCTTT
CDR3: CASSDRGRTEAFF

V: TRBV4-1
D: TRBD2
J: TRBJ2-7
size: NA
DNA: TGCGCCAGCAGCCAACGATCCGGGACTACTATCTCCTACGAGCAGTACTTC
CDR3: CASSQRSGTTISYEQYF

V: TRBV2
D: TRBD2
J: TRBJ2-3
size: NA
DNA: TGTGCCAGCAGAGAGCTAGCGGGAGTATTCTCAGATACGCAGTATTTT
CDR3: CASRELAGVFSDTQYF

V: TRBV6-6
D: TRBD1
J: TRBJ1-5
size: NA
DNA: TGTGCCAGCAGTCCCGACAGGGCCGGGCAGCCCCAGCATTTT
CDR3: CASSPDRAGQPQHF

V: TRBV28
D: NA
J: TRBJ2-7
size: NA
DNA: TGTGCCAGCACCAACGTCGGGGTAAACGAGCAGTACTTC
CDR3: CASTNVGVNEQYF

V: TRBV27
D: NA
J: TRBJ2-5
size: NA
DNA: TGTGCCAGCAGTTTATACTCTTTCACCCAAGAGACCCAGTACTTC
CDR3: CASSLYSFTQETQYF

V: TRBV6-5
D: TRBD1
J: TRBJ1-1
size: NA
DNA: TGTGCCAGCAGTTACACCGGACAGGGGGCGAAAACTGAAGCTTTCTTT
CDR3: CASSYTGQGAKTEAFF

V: TRBV7-9
D: NA
J: TRBJ1-2
size: few
DNA: TGTGCCAGCAGCTTAGAAGCCAGGGGATGTGGCTACACCTTC
CDR3: CASSLEARGCGYTF

V: TRBV2
D: TRBD1
J: TRBJ2-7
size: NA
DNA: TGTGCCAGCAGCGGGGACAGGGAAGTCTCCTACGAGCAGTACTTC
CDR3: CASSGDREVSYEQYF

V: TRBV28
D: NA
J: TRBJ2-5
size: once
DNA: TGTGCCAGCAGGATCGGACAGTGGGAGACCCAGTACTTC
CDR3: CASRIGQWETQYF

V: TRBV13
D: NA
J: TRBJ2-7
size: once
DNA: TGTGCCAGCACCCCCACTCGGTCGAGCTCCTACGAGCAGTACTTC
CDR3: CASTPTRSSSYEQYF

V: TRBV7-3
D: TRBD2
J: TRBJ2-2
size: NA
DNA: TGTGCCAGCAGCTTCTCTAGCGGGGGCACCGGGGAGCTGTTTTTT
CDR3: CASSFSSGGTGELFF

V: TRBV7-9
D: TRBD1
J: TRBJ1-1
size: once
DNA: TGTGCCAGCAGCCCCCCGACAGGGTGGGGGTATACTGAAGCTTTCTTT
CDR3: CASSPPTGWGYTEAFF

V: TRBV11-2
D: TRBD1
J: TRBJ2-5
size: NA
DNA: TGTGCCAGCAGCGGAACGACAGGGTCGGGGGAGACCCAGTACTTC
CDR3: CASSGTTGSGETQYF

V: TRBV28
D: TRBD1
J: TRBJ2-4
size: NA
DNA: TGTGCCAGCAGTTTACGACAGGGGATCCTTCCCAAAAACATTCAGTACTTC
CDR3: CASSLRQGILPKNIQYF

V: TRBV7-9
D: TRBD1
J: TRBJ1-2
size: NA
DNA: TGTGCCAGCAGCATCGGGCAGGGGGCCCATGGCTACACCTTC
CDR3: CASSIGQGAHGYTF

V: TRBV19
D: TRBD2
J: TRBJ2-7
size: NA
DNA: TGTGCCAGTAGTATCTCTGACGGGAGGGCCAAAAGAGACGAGCAGTACTTC
CDR3: CASSISDGRAKRDEQYF